Below, 30 T cell receptor beta chains from the same sample are listed, as sequenced in a study of cytomegalovirus exposure and HLA in healthy donors. PCR amplification relied on 60 Vbeta primers (plus 13 Jbeta primers). The protocol was immunoSEQ multiplex PCR, while the TCRdb copy is restricted to in-frame clones and leaves out a portion. The data contain some 80,000 clones, under 80% of them seen just once; the ten biggest clones take up 5.5% to 7%. The specimen was PBMCs. These receptors all stem from a man between 18 and 29 years old in good health and CMV-seropositive.

The gene calls are TRBV28 and TRBJ1-2; D is undetermined. Germline V gives CDR1 MDHEN, CDR2 SYDVKM. V dropped 3 bases and J dropped 2 bases, with 10 bases sitting between them. The CDR3 runs 14 residues. CDR3 sequence (DNA): TGTGCCAGCAGTTTCTCGGTAGCCAACTATGGCTACACCTTC. It yields the protein CASSFSVANYGYTF.

This clone was recorded only once. No conserved phenylalanine or tryptophan is present at the end of the CDR3, so a read error is the likely explanation. The chain joins TRBV7-2 to TRBJ1-1; the D gene is possibly TRBD1 (5 bases). The CDR3 is 15 amino acids. Germline V lookup: CDR1 SGHTA, CDR2 FQGNSA. Between the trimmed V and J ends, which lost 2 bases and 0 bases, there was a span of 10 bases. The CDR3 DNA is TGTGCCAGCAGCTTAAGTCAGGGCATGAACACTGAAGCTTTCCTT. This sequence encodes CASSLSQGMNTEAFL.

J is TRBJ2-7 and V is TRBV23-1; 12 bases align to TRBD2. TRBV23-1 is placed among ORFs of uncertain function. The CDR3 spans 21 residues. The V segment lost 2 bases and the J segment 1 base; nucleotides outside the gene matches: 18. The chain's CDR3 is CASSQPPSGRLAGGFSYEQYF. CDR3 DNA: TGCGCCAGCAGTCAACCCCCCTCAGGAAGGCTAGCGGGAGGGTTTTCCTACGAGCAGTACTTC.

This sequence joins TRBV5-4 and TRBJ2-7; 7 bases map to TRBD1. The junction had 7 bases not matched to a gene; V was cut back by 5 bases and J by 5 bases. Per the germline V gene, CDR1 is SGHNT and CDR2 is YYREEE (reference sequence). This CDR3 has 13 amino acids. The CDR3 DNA sequence: TGTGCCAGCAGGGTTACAGGGGCAGACGAGCAGTACTTC. It encodes CASRVTGADEQYF.

The CDR3 sequence is CASRGRGTGPYEQYF. CDR3 bases: TGCGCCAGCAGGGGGAGAGGGACAGGGCCCTACGAGCAGTACTTC. This chain links TRBV4-1 with TRBJ2-7; 9 nucleotides line up with TRBD1. V lost 6 bases and J lost 2; bases outside the gene matches: 8. CDR1 is MGHRA and CDR2 is YSYEKL in the germline V gene. This CDR3 spans 15 amino acids.

This chain joins TRBV2 and TRBJ1-1; possible D gene TRBD1, 5 bases. Germline V gene lookup returns CDR1 SNHLY and CDR2 FYNNEI. CDR3 length equals 15 residues. Trimming took off 3 bases at V and 1 base at J, with 12 bases between the two ends. In nucleotides, the CDR3 is TGTGCCAGCAGTGAGACCTGGGGCCGGAACACTGAAGCTTTCTTT. Translating gives CASSETWGRNTEAFF.

J is TRBJ1-2 and V is TRBV29-1, with no clear D. V lost 3 bases and J lost 8, with 10 bases in between. CDR1 and CDR2 (germline): SQVTM, ANQGSEA. The CDR3 contains 11 residues. CDR3 sequence (DNA): TGCAGCGTTGACCGACTCGGCGGCTACACCTTC. This sequence encodes CSVDRLGGYTF.

This clone was seen a single time. The chain carries TRBV4-2 and TRBJ2-1; 11 positions match TRBD2. Germline V lookup: CDR1 LGHNA, CDR2 YNFKEQ. The ends lost 4 bases at V and 9 bases at J; junction bases unmatched: 14. This CDR3 contains 17 residues. The CDR3 sequence: CASSPQQLAGVRSEQFF. For the CDR3, the DNA is TGTGCCAGCAGCCCTCAACAACTAGCGGGAGTACGTAGTGAGCAGTTCTTC.

The chain links TRBV9 to TRBJ1-1, with TRBD1 identical over 7 bases. The CDR3 length is 13 residues. CDR1 is SGDLS and CDR2 is YYNGEE in the germline V gene. Trimming at V came to 3 bases and at J to 4 bases, leaving 3 bases not matched to a gene. The CDR3 bases are TGTGCCAGCAGCGACCACAGGGGCACTGAAGCTTTCTTT. Its translation is CASSDHRGTEAFF.

The rearrangement links TRBV6-4 to TRBJ2-7; no clear D gene. This CDR3 is 14 amino acids long. Germline loops: CDR1 MRHNA, CDR2 SNTAGT. V shed 1 base and J shed 2 bases, with 9 bases lying between them. CDR3 sequence reads: CASSDFLRAYEQYF. CDR3 coding DNA: TGTGCCAGCAGTGACTTCCTCCGGGCCTACGAGCAGTACTTC.

This sequence joins TRBV13 and TRBJ2-7; maybe TRBD1 (5 bases). CDR3 length: 16 residues. The ends were cut back, 1 base at V and 1 base at J, with 14 bases in the middle. CDR1 PRHDT and CDR2 FYEKMQ come from the germline V gene (reference sequence). CDR3 bases: TGTGCCAGCAGCTTAGCAGGGAACTATCAATCCTACGAGCAGTACTTC. Its protein is CASSLAGNYQSYEQYF.

This sequence joins TRBV27 and TRBJ2-7; tentatively, D is TRBD1 (5 bases). This CDR3 contains 11 residues. Trimming shortened V by 7 bases and J by 7 bases, and 11 bases separated the two germline ends. Germline V gene data show CDR1 as MNHEY and CDR2 as SMNVEV (reference sequence). The DNA of the CDR3 is TGTGCCAGCAACACCTCAGGGGAGCAGTACTTC. Its protein product is CASNTSGEQYF.

This chain connects TRBV25-1 to TRBJ2-5; D is unclear. The CDR3 has 15 amino acids. Germline CDR1 reads MGHDK; CDR2 reads SYGVNS. Trimming took 3 bases from V and 0 from J, leaving 11 bases between them. The CDR3 loop is CASSDAATYQETQYF. CDR3 bases: TGTGCCAGCAGTGATGCAGCGACCTACCAAGAGACCCAGTACTTC.

CDR3 amino acids: CSVGTSGSTGEQFF. For the CDR3, the DNA is TGCAGCGTTGGGACTAGCGGGAGTACTGGTGAGCAGTTCTTC. V is TRBV29-1 and J is TRBJ2-1; 13 bases align to TRBD2. In germline, CDR1 is SQVTM, CDR2 ANQGSEA. The CDR3 is made up of 14 amino acids. The V segment lost 4 bases and the J segment 9 bases; nucleotides outside the gene matches: 6.

The chain has TRBV4-2 and TRBJ2-7; TRBD2 matches at 7 bases. This CDR3 contains 13 residues. Trimming at V came to 0 bases and at J to 12 bases, leaving 8 bases not matched to a gene. Germline V gene data show CDR1 as LGHNA and CDR2 as YNFKEQ. CDR3 sequence: CASSQDIRGSSYF. CDR3 coding DNA: TGTGCCAGCAGCCAAGATATTCGCGGGAGTTCGTACTTC.

This chain uses TRBV9 with TRBJ1-1, with D possibly TRBD1 on 6 matching bases. Trimming removed 0 bases from V and 10 bases from J, with 22 bases in between. This CDR3 region has 16 residues. CDR1 and CDR2 (germline): SGDLS, YYNGEE. The CDR3 region is CASSVAVDSSREGAFF. The CDR3 DNA is TGTGCCAGCAGCGTAGCGGTGGACAGTTCCCGCGAAGGAGCTTTCTTT. Using reference TRBV9 and TRBJ1-1 for the parts outside the CDR3, the full variable domain is DSGVTQTPKHLITATGQRVTLRCSPRSGDLSVYWYQQSLDQGLQFLIQYYNGEERAKGNILERFSAQQFPDLHSELNLSSLELGDSALYFCASSVAVDSSREGAFFGQGTRLTVV.

The chain recombines TRBV4-1 with TRBJ2-7; TRBD2 aligns across 11 bases. V lost 8 bases to trimming and J lost 2 bases; unmatched junction nucleotides: 14. Per germline, CDR1 MGHRA and CDR2 YSYEKL. The CDR3 totals 17 residues. The DNA for the CDR3 is TGCGCCAGCTCCCCAGACTCGACTAGCGGGGCAGCCTACGAGCAGTACTTC. This codes for CASSPDSTSGAAYEQYF.

In its sample, this clone was seen a few times. The chain couples TRBV15 to TRBJ2-7; 8 bases match TRBD1. The V and J ends lost 5 bases and 2 bases, in that order; junction bases with no gene match: 11. CDR3 length: 16 residues. CDR1 is LNHNV and CDR2 is YYDKDF in the germline V gene (reference sequence). The CDR3 here is CATSPALQGAAYEQYF. The CDR3 nucleotides read TGTGCCACCAGCCCGGCGCTCCAGGGGGCAGCCTACGAGCAGTACTTC.

The chain joins TRBV10-1 to TRBJ2-5, with 7 bases aligning to TRBD1. Unmatched junction bases numbered 2, after V lost 0 bases and J lost 1 base. CDR1 is WNHNN and CDR2 is SYGVQD in the germline V gene (reference sequence). The CDR3 is 15 residues long. The CDR3 protein is CASSESSGGQETQYF. DNA for the CDR3: TGCGCCAGCAGTGAGTCTTCAGGGGGCCAAGAGACCCAGTACTTC.

The rearrangement links TRBV4-1 to TRBJ2-1, with 7 nucleotides matching TRBD2. Germline CDR1 is MGHRA and CDR2 is YSYEKL. The V gene end was trimmed by 3 bases and the J gene end by 5 bases; junction bases not matched to a gene: 10. The CDR3 runs 16 residues. As DNA, the CDR3 is TGCGCCAGCAGCCACCTATCTACCCGGGGGGACAATGAGCAGTTCTTC. It encodes CASSHLSTRGDNEQFF.

The chain couples TRBV5-1 to TRBJ2-3; TRBD2 might be the D (6 bases). Germline V gene sequence: CDR1 SGHRS, CDR2 YFSETQ. This CDR3 is 14 amino acids long. V was clipped by 2 bases and J by 6 bases, with 13 bases between them. CDR3 nucleotide sequence: TGCGCCAGCAGCTTAACGGGAGAGGCGGATACGCAGTATTTT. This gives the protein CASSLTGEADTQYF.

This clone was seen just once. The chain employs TRBV15 and TRBJ1-5; D not resolved. Germline lookup yields CDR1 LNHNV and CDR2 YYDKDF (reference sequence). Trimming removed 0 bases from V and 1 base from J, with 7 bases in between. This CDR3 has 15 amino acids. The CDR3 spells CATSREEESNQPQHF. The CDR3 bases are TGTGCCACCAGCAGAGAGGAGGAGAGCAATCAGCCCCAGCATTTT.

The genes are TRBV7-9 and TRBJ1-1; 8 bases are shared with TRBD1. The germline gives CDR1 SEHNR, CDR2 FQNEAQ (reference sequence). The V gene end was trimmed by 4 bases and the J gene end by 0 bases; junction bases not matched to a gene: 4. The CDR3 runs to 15 residues. The CDR3 sequence: CASSSRQGMNTEAFF. The DNA of the CDR3 is TGTGCCAGCAGCTCCCGACAGGGGATGAACACTGAAGCTTTCTTT.

The J gene is TRBJ1-5, the V gene TRBV2; the match to TRBD1 covers 11 bases. The V segment lost 5 bases and the J segment 1 base; nucleotides outside the gene matches: 10. The CDR3 is 18 amino acids. The germline V gene encodes CDR1 SNHLY and CDR2 FYNNEI. This chain's CDR3 is CASSNPGTGGLSNQPQHF. The CDR3 region has the DNA TGTGCCAGCAGTAACCCCGGGACAGGGGGGTTGAGCAATCAGCCCCAGCATTTT.

The chain joins TRBV14 to TRBJ2-6; TRBD1 matches at 10 bases. This CDR3 contains 18 residues. Germline CDR1 SGHDN, CDR2 FVKESK. The V gene end was trimmed by 4 bases and the J gene end by 0 bases; junction bases not matched to a gene: 6. CDR3: CASSRGTGVISGANVLTF. Written as DNA, the CDR3 is TGTGCCAGCAGCCGAGGGACAGGGGTGATCTCTGGGGCCAACGTCCTGACTTTC. Complete variable domain (other parts from reference TRBV14 and TRBJ2-6): EAGVTQFPSHSVIEKGQTVTLRCDPISGHDNLYWYRRVMGKEIKFLLHFVKESKQDESGMPNNRFLAERTGGTYSTLKVQPAELEDSGVYFCASSRGTGVISGANVLTFGAGSRLTVL.

The genes are TRBV28 and TRBJ2-1; 12 bases map to TRBD2. The ends lost 3 bases at V and 4 bases at J; junction bases unmatched: 7. This CDR3 is built from 17 residues. From germline, CDR1 is MDHEN and CDR2 SYDVKM. The CDR3 loop reads CASSFPGLAGIYNEQFF. In DNA form, the CDR3 reads TGTGCCAGCAGTTTTCCTGGACTAGCGGGAATTTACAATGAGCAGTTCTTC.

The chain carries TRBV29-1 and TRBJ1-2, with 7 bases that match TRBD1. Germline V lookup: CDR1 SQVTM, CDR2 ANQGSEA. V shed 5 bases, J shed 8 bases, and the junction held 11 bases outside the gene matches. The CDR3 covers 13 residues. The DNA of the CDR3 is TGCAGCGTTAAGAGACAGGGAGTGGGAGGCTACACCTTC. Translating gives CSVKRQGVGGYTF.

This chain links TRBV6-6 with TRBJ2-1; 8 nucleotides line up with TRBD2. This CDR3 is 13 amino acids long. The V segment lost 5 bases and the J segment 8 bases; nucleotides outside the gene matches: 5. CDR1 and CDR2 (germline): MNHNY, SVGAGI (reference sequence). CDR3 region: CASSRTGGYEQFF. DNA of the CDR3: TGTGCCAGCAGTCGAACGGGAGGGTATGAGCAGTTCTTC.

The V and J genes are TRBV9 and TRBJ1-1; D perhaps matches TRBD1 (5 bases). Germline CDR1 is SGDLS and CDR2 is YYNGEE. CDR3 length equals 13 residues. V lost 2 bases, J lost 10 bases, and 15 bases lay in between. CDR3 sequence: CASSVHGGMRAFF. The CDR3 bases are TGTGCCAGCAGCGTCCATGGGGGGATGCGAGCTTTCTTT.

CDR3 amino acids: CASSFGQGKQPQHF. DNA of the CDR3: TGTGCCAGCAGCTTCGGACAGGGTAAGCAGCCCCAGCATTTT. V and J are TRBV5-6 and TRBJ1-5; 8 nucleotides match TRBD1. The germline V gene has CDR1 SGHDT and CDR2 YYEEEE. CDR3 size: 14 residues. V trimming: 2 bases; J trimming: 7 bases; junction bases outside the gene matches: 5. Variable domain in full (rest from reference TRBV5-6 and TRBJ1-5): DAGVTQSPTHLIKTRGQQVTLRCSPKSGHDTVSWYQQALGQGPQFIFQYYEEEERQRGNFPDRFSGHQFPNYSSELNVNALLLGDSALYLCASSFGQGKQPQHFGDGTRLSIL.